This note documents a single TCR beta chain sequence. Its specificity is not known. These data belong to a study of Ad26.COV2.S vaccination and SARS-CoV-2 variants. Turning to the study itself: In the COV1001 trial, the donor was in the Ad26.COV2.S arm. General study results and limits: People who got the vaccine had more spike-specific TCR breadth than people who got placebo. Vaccine recipients and placebo recipients showed similar non-spike TCR breadth.

Treatment meaning: roughly 20 received Ad26.COV2.S at low or high dose, single or two shots; roughly 5 received placebo; per-sample allocation not given. Samples were taken on day 63 after the first vaccine or placebo injection. This CDR3 contains 16 residues. Germline V lookup: CDR1 SGHDT, CDR2 YYEEEE. V lost 4 bases and J lost 2, with 15 bases in between. This table comes from immunoSEQ multiplex PCR, and its TCRdb copy is limited to in-frame clones, with some not included. The sample lists about 420,000 clones, approximately 87% occurring once. The receptor was isolated from a person between 18 and 65 years old who received the Ad26.COV2.S COVID-19 vaccine or a placebo. The material sequenced was peripheral blood, taken in a trial of Ad26.COV2.S vaccine versus placebo. The chain couples TRBV5-6 to TRBJ2-2, with D perhaps matching TRBD1 (6 bases). Here the CDR3 DNA reads TGTGCCAGCAGCGGCCGGGACATAGTTAACACCGGGGAGCTGTTTTTT. The encoded protein is CASSGRDIVNTGELFF. Full variable domain (remainder filled in from reference TRBV5-6 and TRBJ2-2): DAGVTQSPTHLIKTRGQQVTLRCSPKSGHDTVSWYQQALGQGPQFIFQYYEEEERQRGNFPDRFSGHQFPNYSSELNVNALLLGDSALYLCASSGRDIVNTGELFFGEGSRLTVL.